This TCR beta chain was obtained from a study of T cell responses to AZD1222 COVID-19 vaccine. Study outcomes and limitations: Across the whole spike, CD4 TCRs peaked at regions 160-218 and 743-854.

Remarks on this clone: The antigen is undetermined.

The data were produced by immunoSEQ multiplex PCR, yet TCRdb's version contains in-frame clones alone and is incomplete. The sample lists 90,000 to 120,000 clones, approximately 90% seen once, with about 4.5% in the top ten. Germline loops: CDR1 MNHEY, CDR2 SMNVEV (reference sequence). CDR3 length: 14 amino acids. V was shortened by 6 bases and J by 4 bases, with 15 bases between the two germline ends. This specimen was peripheral blood, taken on day 0 of AZD1222 vaccination. This chain links TRBV27 with TRBJ1-2; D not resolved. The receptor comes from an adult in good health. For the CDR3, the DNA is TGTGCCAGCAGCTCCCCTAAGACTCCCTATGGCTACACCTTC. This sequence encodes CASSSPKTPYGYTF.